This T cell receptor (beta chain) was recorded in a study of metastatic and nonmetastatic thyroid tumors. Study-wide background: Comparison of repertoires was carried out across blood and tumor or nodule tissue from malignant and benign thyroid patients.

Original data processing: It was from CDR3 differences across clinicopathological groups that a distant-metastasis classifier for papillary thyroid cancer was built. TCRdb re-clonotyped the PCR reads via MiXCR. The authors' filters were not applied to this entry. The sample yields around 50,000 clones, 25% to 35% seen once. To note about this clone: What it recognizes is unknown.

Treatment of any kind had been given to no patient before thyroid surgery. General study findings and limits: The study reportedly found significantly higher TCR beta diversity in malignant thyroid tumors than benign nodules, in blood and tumor.

This clonotype was sampled from a female donor with papillary thyroid cancer or a benign thyroid nodule (not recorded which). Some clones in this sample may be carry-over from other donors' samples. Sequencing used blood.

The DNA for the CDR3 is TGTGCTACCCCGGACAGGGAGTACGAGCAGTACTTC. This sequence encodes CATPDREYEQYF. The chain links TRBV12-5 to TRBJ2-7; 8 bases are shared with TRBD1. J gave up 4 bases and V 10 bases, and 6 bases lay outside the gene matches. Germline V gene lookup returns CDR1 LGHNT and CDR2 FRNRAP. This CDR3 is 12 amino acids long.